This T cell receptor beta chain was captured by sequencing in a study of blood T cell repertoires in COVID-19. Study-level background: Acute and convalescent COVID-19 specimens originated in the United States, Italy and Spain. Sources were T cells, B-cell-depleted T cells, or PBMCs; the material itself was cDNA or gDNA.

Authors' methods: It was from reference gene primer amplification that nucleated cell counts were estimated. Produced via immunoSEQ multiplex PCR; TCRdb's table is partial and in-frame only. Clone size and the V and J calls come from that table; the DNA yielded D and trimming. Of 40,000 to 50,000 clones in the sample, 70% to 90% were seen once. The CDR3 sequence is 15 residues long. Deletions cut 5 bases from V and 7 bases from J, with 17 bases between. Germline lookup yields CDR1 LNHDA and CDR2 SQIVND (reference sequence). This sequence joins TRBV19 and TRBJ1-4; D is ambiguous. This receptor was identified in a man between 60 and 75 years old with acute or convalescent COVID-19. The specimen sequenced was peripheral blood. CDR3 sequence (DNA): TGTGCCAGTAGTCCCCTGGAGGGTAGGGCTGAAAAACTGTTTTTT. Protein: CASSPLEGRAEKLFF.